The 8 T cell receptor beta chains given below trace back to one sample, sequenced in a study of OX40 agonist ivuxolimab in advanced cancers. Libraries were prepared by immunoSEQ multiplex PCR; TCRdb keeps only in-frame clonotypes and omits some of them. The sample includes approximately 100,000 clones, around 85% of them seen just once. The sample in question was CD4+ or CD8+ T cells sorted from blood, obtained in a trial of the OX40 agonist ivuxolimab. The receptors were sampled from an adult with an advanced solid tumor such as melanoma, head and neck, liver or kidney cancer.

The gene calls are TRBV10-3 and TRBJ1-4; 9 nucleotides match TRBD1. V shed 4 bases, J shed 3 bases, and the junction held 9 bases outside the gene matches. Germline-derived CDR1 and CDR2 are ENHRY and SYGVKD. CDR3 length: 17 amino acids. The CDR3, as DNA: TGTGCCATCAGTGCTAGCACCGGGACAGGGTCTAATGAAAAACTGTTTTTT. It specifies CAISASTGTGSNEKLFF.

This chain joins TRBV4-2 and TRBJ1-4; 7 bases match TRBD1. Germline V gene data show CDR1 as LGHNA and CDR2 as YNFKEQ. This CDR3 has 17 residues. The V gene end was trimmed by 4 bases and the J gene end by 0 bases; junction bases not matched to a gene: 8. The CDR3 protein is CASSPNTGTATNEKLFF. CDR3 nucleotide sequence: TGTGCCAGCAGCCCAAATACGGGGACAGCAACTAATGAAAAACTGTTTTTT.

The chain links TRBV7-2 to TRBJ1-2; D might be TRBD1 (5 bases). The CDR3 consists of 14 residues. Per germline, CDR1 SGHTA and CDR2 FQGNSA. The V end lost 5 bases, the J end lost 6 bases, and 16 bases lay between the germline ends. The CDR3 region is CASSPPGEYNGYTF. DNA of the CDR3: TGTGCCAGCAGCCCCCCGGGGGAGTATAATGGCTACACCTTC.

The rearrangement links TRBV4-1 to TRBJ2-7; D tentatively reads TRBD1 or TRBD2 (5 bases each). This CDR3 has 16 residues. From germline, CDR1 is MGHRA and CDR2 YSYEKL. Between the trimmed V and J ends, which lost 3 bases and 9 bases, there was a span of 24 bases. CDR3 protein: CASSHEPGTLNSMQYF. The CDR3 nucleotides read TGCGCCAGCAGCCATGAACCCGGGACCTTAAACTCGATGCAGTACTTC.

The rearrangement links TRBV18 to TRBJ1-1; maybe TRBD1 (5 bases). Trimming removed 1 base at V and 5 bases at J, with 5 bases between. Germline CDR1 reads KGHSH; CDR2 reads LQKENI. The CDR3 consists of 12 residues. CDR3 DNA sequence: TGTGCCAGCTCACCACAGGGGACTGAAGCTTTCTTT. It is translated as CASSPQGTEAFF.

The chain joins TRBV4-3 to TRBJ1-2, with D unresolved. The germline V gene has CDR1 LGHNA and CDR2 YSLEER. V lost 0 bases to trimming and J lost 2 bases, with 13 bases between them. This CDR3 has 16 residues. CDR3 sequence: CASSQEVAYPNYGYTF. CDR3 DNA sequence: TGCGCCAGCAGCCAAGAAGTGGCATACCCAAACTATGGCTACACCTTC.

The rearrangement links TRBV28 to TRBJ1-2; the D is unclear. V dropped 3 bases and J dropped 7 bases, with 12 bases sitting between them. The CDR3 is made up of 13 amino acids. Germline V CDR1 and CDR2: MDHEN, SYDVKM. The CDR3 reads CASSLTTDPGYTF. The DNA of the CDR3 is TGTGCCAGCAGTTTGACGACCGACCCTGGCTACACCTTC.

This clone was counted only a few times. The rearrangement uses TRBV2 and TRBJ1-2; 7 nucleotides match TRBD1. Germline V gives CDR1 SNHLY, CDR2 FYNNEI. This CDR3 region has 15 residues. With 6 bases clipped from V and 4 bases from J, the junction kept 11 bases outside the gene matches. CDR3 sequence reads: CASRDDRVLGYGYTF. The CDR3 DNA reads TGTGCCAGCAGGGATGACAGGGTGTTGGGCTATGGCTACACCTTC.